A selection of T cell receptor beta chains follows, all from one sample in a study of blood T cell repertoires in COVID-19. The table came from immunoSEQ multiplex PCR; TCRdb's copy has only in-frame clones and leaves some out. The sample lists 300,000 to 350,000 clones, roughly 89% occurring once. What was sequenced was PBMCs or T cells enriched from blood (not recorded which). The receptors shown here come from a woman in her late teens or twenties with acute COVID-19. Both conserved end residues are part of each CDR3. The D gene is left open where the match is weak. Clone sizes are given selectively: once, few, many, or a class where the clone is expanded.

-	TRBJ1-2	once	TRBV28	TGTGCCAGCAGTTTGGGCGGGCGCGACTATGGCTACACCTTC	CASSLGGRDYGYTF
TRBD2	TRBJ2-2	-	TRBV2	TGTGCCAGCAGCGGACTAGCAACCGGGGAGCTGTTTTTT	CASSGLATGELFF
TRBD2	TRBJ2-1	-	TRBV5-1	TGCGCCAGCAGCGCGGGAGGGCCAGCCAATGAGCAGTTCTTC	CASSAGGPANEQFF
-	TRBJ2-1	-	TRBV5-1	TGCGCCAGCAGCAGAGAGGGAGCCCGCGAGAATGAGCAGTTCTTC	CASSREGARENEQFF
TRBD1	TRBJ1-5	-	TRBV28	TGTGCCAGCAGTGGGGTGACAGGGATGGCGGAGCCCCAGCATTTT	CASSGVTGMAEPQHF
-	TRBJ1-2	-	TRBV28	TGTGCCAGCAGTTTATCGGGGGGCGGCTACACCTTC	CASSLSGGGYTF
TRBD1	TRBJ1-1	once	TRBV9	TGTGCCAGCAGCGTAGCTTGGGACAGATGGAACACTGAAGCTTTCTTT	CASSVAWDRWNTEAFF
TRBD1	TRBJ2-6	once	TRBV28	TGTGCCAGCAGCCCCGGGACAGGGGTTTCAGTAAAACCCGGGTCTGGGGCCAACGTCCTGACTTTC	CASSPGTGVSVKPGSGANVLTF
TRBD1	TRBJ1-4	-	TRBV15	TGTGCCACCAGCTCCCGGGACAGCCCTAATGAAAAACTGTTTTTT	CATSSRDSPNEKLFF
-	TRBJ1-1	-	TRBV10-3	TGTGCCATCAGTCAAACGACAGGTTGGGGCACTGAAGCTTTCTTT	CAISQTTGWGTEAFF
-	TRBJ1-1	-	TRBV28	TGTGCCACCGGGGGGGAGAACACTGAAGCTTTCTTT	CATGGENTEAFF
-	TRBJ1-2	-	TRBV7-2	TGTGCCAGCAGCTCCGAGAGGGTGGGATTATATGGCTACACCTTC	CASSSERVGLYGYTF
-	TRBJ1-2	-	TRBV3-1/TRBV3-2	TGTGCCAGCAGCCAAGCAGGGAGGAATGGCTACACCTTC	CASSQAGRNGYTF
TRBD1	TRBJ1-4	-	TRBV27	TGTGCCAGCAGTTACCGGGACAGGGTGGGCGAAAAACTGTTTTTT	CASSYRDRVGEKLFF
-	TRBJ2-2	-	TRBV11-3	TGTGCCAGCAGCTCGTGGAGAGCCCCAAAGGCCGGGGAGCTGTTTTTT	CASSSWRAPKAGELFF
-	TRBJ2-3	-	TRBV7-3	TGTGCCAGCAGCTTGCCCGGGAGCACAGATACGCAGTATTTT	CASSLPGSTDTQYF
TRBD2	TRBJ2-7	-	TRBV6-5	TGTGCCAGCAGTCAGCGGGAAGGTTACGAGCAGTACTTC	CASSQREGYEQYF
-	TRBJ2-2	-	TRBV6-4	TGTGCCAGCAGTTGGACAGCTAACACCGGGGAGCTGTTTTTT	CASSWTANTGELFF
-	TRBJ1-2	-	TRBV28	TGTGCCAGCAGTTATCAGGGCCGGGCCAGATATGGCTACACCTTC	CASSYQGRARYGYTF
TRBD2	TRBJ2-1	-	TRBV9	TGTGCCAGCAGCCCCGGGGGGGGAGCGTACAATGAGCAGTTCTTC	CASSPGGGAYNEQFF
TRBD2	TRBJ2-3	-	TRBV11-2	TGTGCCAGCAGCTTATCAGTATATAGCGGGAGAGATTACACAGATACGCAGTATTTT	CASSLSVYSGRDYTDTQYF
-	TRBJ2-6	-	TRBV4-1	TGCGCCAGCAGCCAGGATGAGGGGGCTGGGGCCAACGTCCTGACTTTC	CASSQDEGAGANVLTF
TRBD1	TRBJ2-7	-	TRBV6-5	TGTGCCAGCAGTTACTCGACAGGGCTAAATAATTATCAGTACTTC	CASSYSTGLNNYQYF
-	TRBJ1-6	-	TRBV5-5	TGTGCCAGCAGCTTTACAGGGACCCGGAATAATTCACCCCTCCACTTT	CASSFTGTRNNSPLHF
TRBD1	TRBJ1-1	once	TRBV11-3	TGTGCCAGCAGCTCGCGACAGGGGGGTAGGACTGAAGCTTTCTTT	CASSSRQGGRTEAFF
TRBD2	TRBJ2-1	-	TRBV12-5	TGTGCTAGTGGTTTTGGGAGCCCAAGCGGGGGTTATGGTGAGCAGTTCTTC	CASGFGSPSGGYGEQFF
TRBD2	TRBJ2-1	once	TRBV5-6	TGTGCCAGCAGCCCAACGGGACTAGCGGGAGGGAGGTTCTTC	CASSPTGLAGGRFF
-	TRBJ1-4	-	TRBV5-8	TGTGCCAGCAGCTTCTCTAAGATCTCAACTAATGAAAAACTGTTTTTT	CASSFSKISTNEKLFF
TRBD1	TRBJ1-4	-	TRBV28	TGTGCCAGCGGAACAGGGGGAAGAATCAATGAAAAACTGTTTTTT	CASGTGGRINEKLFF
-	TRBJ2-5	-	TRBV29-1	TGCAGCGTTTCTGGACTGGCCCAAGAGACCCAGTACTTC	CSVSGLAQETQYF